This TCR beta chain was retrieved from a study of blood T cell repertoires in COVID-19. About the study: The cDNA or gDNA used as material had been derived from T cells, B-cell-depleted T cells, or PBMCs.

Produced via immunoSEQ multiplex PCR; TCRdb's table is partial and in-frame only. In the table there are around 400,000 clones, 75% to 90% of which are singletons. This clone was seen a single time. This TCR was recovered from a woman between 50 and 59 years old who had recovered from COVID-19. The sample consisted of PBMCs or T cells enriched from blood (not recorded which).

CDR3 nucleotides: TGTGCCAGCATTGCAAACGGGGTTGAGCAGTTCTTC. It codes for CASIANGVEQFF. The gene calls are TRBV11-2 and TRBJ2-1; tentatively, D is TRBD2 (5 bases). The CDR3 contains 12 residues. V was trimmed by 7 bases and J by 9 bases, leaving 13 bases between them. The germline CDR1 and CDR2 sequences are SGHAT and FQNNGV.